The next 6 T cell receptor beta chains were all read from a single sample in a study of T-cell memory formation after mild COVID-19. One entry per CDR3 protein, called by TCRdb with MiXCR from the 5' RACE reads. The table records about 110,000 distinct CDR3 sequences, 15% to 20% of them present only once. The specimen was PBMCs or a T cell subset sorted from them (not recorded which). These receptors all come from a man between 18 and 29 years old who had mild COVID-19 (a few samples of this study predate the infection). Cell type and time point are not known.

The chain combines TRBV12-3 or TRBV12-4 with TRBJ1-1, with a possible D match to TRBD1 (6 bases). Trimming took off 9 bases at V and 0 bases at J, with 14 bases between the two ends. There are 14 residues in the CDR3. CDR3 sequence reads: CASIQGRLNTEAFF. The DNA of the CDR3 is TGTGCCAGTATACAGGGACGGTTGAACACTGAAGCTTTCTTT.

The sample holds a few counts of this clonotype. V gene TRBV19 combines with J gene TRBJ1-2; TRBD1 matches at 9 bases. The germline CDR1 and CDR2 sequences are LNHDA and SQIVND (reference sequence). The ends lost 9 bases at V and 7 bases at J; junction bases unmatched: 9. This CDR3 contains 13 residues. The CDR3 sequence is CASEPGQGRGYTF. The CDR3 nucleotides read TGTGCCAGCGAACCGGGACAGGGACGTGGCTACACCTTC.

This chain uses TRBV7-6 with TRBJ1-5, with D perhaps TRBD1 (5 bases). Trimming stripped 2 bases from V and 1 base from J, with 9 bases between. This CDR3 contains 15 residues. Per the germline V gene, CDR1 is SGHVS and CDR2 is FNYEAQ. The CDR3 here is CASSLQGESNQPQHF. The CDR3 DNA reads TGTGCCAGCAGCTTACAGGGTGAAAGCAATCAGCCCCAGCATTTT.

The chain carries TRBV12-3 or TRBV12-4 and TRBJ1-1; D remains ambiguous. The CDR3 covers 11 residues. The V end lost 7 bases, the J end lost 1 base, and 4 bases lay between the germline ends. The CDR3 region is CASTENTEAFF. The CDR3 bases are TGTGCCAGCACCGAGAACACTGAAGCTTTCTTT.

This clonotype has only a few counts. This chain's CDR3 is CASRRPGQSGYTF. CDR3 DNA sequence: TGTGCCAGCCGGCGCCCGGGACAAAGCGGCTACACCTTC. The gene calls are TRBV6-5 and TRBJ1-2; tentatively, D is TRBD1 (6 bases). Germline V lookup: CDR1 MNHEY, CDR2 SVGAGI. The length of the CDR3 is 13 residues. Trimming took 8 bases from V and 8 from J, leaving 18 bases between them.

V usage is TRBV7-2 and J usage is TRBJ2-3, with 9 bases matching TRBD2. Germline values: CDR1 SGHTA, CDR2 FQGNSA. CDR3 length equals 16 residues. After removal of 5 bases from V and 6 bases from J, the junction contained 12 bases not matched to a gene. CDR3 bases: TGTGCCAGCAGCGCGACACTAGCGGGCTTGTCGGATACGCAGTATTTT. Encoded protein: CASSATLAGLSDTQYF.